The rows below give T cell receptor beta chains drawn from one sample of a study of cytomegalovirus exposure and HLA in healthy donors. The data were produced by immunoSEQ multiplex PCR, yet TCRdb's version contains in-frame clones alone and is incomplete. Seen here are 150,000 to 200,000 clones, around 83% observed once, and the top ten hold 1.5% to 2%. Sequencing was performed on PBMCs. These receptors all come from a young woman in good health and CMV-seronegative. The CDR3 runs from the conserved cysteine through the conserved F or W. A D gene is named only where the DNA matches it firmly. Rows give clone size only sometimes, using once, few, many, or a class for an expanded clone.

j_call	v_call	clone_size	d_call	cdr3_nt	cdr3_aa
TRBJ1-1	TRBV10-1	few	TRBD1	TGCGCCAGCAGTCAGGGGGCTCTCGGAGCTTTCTTT	CASSQGALGAFF
TRBJ2-5	TRBV5-6	.	.	TGTGCCAGCAGCTTGAGGAGGCAAGAGACCCGGTACTTC	CASSLRRQETRYF
TRBJ2-2	TRBV7-9	.	TRBD2	TGTGCCAGCAGCACCAGACTAGCGGGGAACACCGGGGAGCTGTTTTTT	CASSTRLAGNTGELFF
TRBJ1-1	TRBV6-6	once	.	TGTGCCAGCAGTTACGCCCGGGAGAACACTGAAGCTTTCTTT	CASSYARENTEAFF
TRBJ2-3	TRBV4-3	.	.	TGCGCCAGCAGCCAAGGAGGAGGGAGCACAGATACGCAGTATTTT	CASSQGGGSTDTQYF
TRBJ2-5	TRBV13	.	.	TGTGCCAGCAGCTTACGCAGGGTAGGAGAGACCCAGTACTTC	CASSLRRVGETQYF
TRBJ2-2	TRBV7-2	.	TRBD2	TGTGCCAGCAGCGAAAGCGGGAGTTCCCTCACCGGGGAGCTGTTTTTT	CASSESGSSLTGELFF
TRBJ2-1	TRBV4-3	.	.	TGCGCCAGCAGCCAAGTTGGGAGAAATGAGCAGTTCTTC	CASSQVGRNEQFF
TRBJ2-3	TRBV11-2	.	.	TGTGCCAGCAGCTTAGGCCCGAACAGTAATACGCAGTATTTT	CASSLGPNSNTQYF
TRBJ2-2	TRBV30	.	TRBD2	TGTGCCTGGCACGCGGCGGGGGACGGGACCGGGGAGCTGTTTTTT	CAWHAAGDGTGELFF
TRBJ1-2	TRBV25-1	few	.	TGTGCCTCCCCCAGACAGCCACCCCACTATGGCTACACCTTC	CASPRQPPHYGYTF
TRBJ2-2	TRBV6-5	.	.	TGTGCCAGCAGTTACCAGACTAACACCGGGGAGCTGTTTTTT	CASSYQTNTGELFF
TRBJ2-5	TRBV27	.	.	TGTGCCAGCAGTTTATTACAGGAGGAGACCCAGTACTTC	CASSLLQEETQYF
TRBJ2-1	TRBV7-2	.	TRBD2	TGTGCCAGCAGCTTAACTAGCGGGGCCAATGAGCAGTTCTTC	CASSLTSGANEQFF
TRBJ1-1	TRBV30	.	.	TGTGCCTGGACTCGCACACCGAACACTGAAGCTTTCTTT	CAWTRTPNTEAFF
TRBJ1-2	TRBV7-2	.	TRBD1	TGTGCCAGCAGCTCACAGGGGACTGGCTACACCTTC	CASSSQGTGYTF
TRBJ2-5	TRBV15	.	TRBD2	TGTGCCACCAGCAGAGTGGCTAGCGGGAATCAAGAGACCCAGTACTTC	CATSRVASGNQETQYF
TRBJ2-2	TRBV6-5	few	TRBD1	TGTGCCAGCATCAACAGGGGGAACACCGGGGAGCTGTTTTTT	CASINRGNTGELFF
TRBJ1-1	TRBV28	.	TRBD1	TGTGCCAGCAGTCGCCTCACAGGGGGCATAGGAGCTTTCTTT	CASSRLTGGIGAFF
TRBJ1-3	TRBV20-1	.	.	TGCAGTGCGTACTCTGGAAACACCATATATTTT	CSAYSGNTIYF